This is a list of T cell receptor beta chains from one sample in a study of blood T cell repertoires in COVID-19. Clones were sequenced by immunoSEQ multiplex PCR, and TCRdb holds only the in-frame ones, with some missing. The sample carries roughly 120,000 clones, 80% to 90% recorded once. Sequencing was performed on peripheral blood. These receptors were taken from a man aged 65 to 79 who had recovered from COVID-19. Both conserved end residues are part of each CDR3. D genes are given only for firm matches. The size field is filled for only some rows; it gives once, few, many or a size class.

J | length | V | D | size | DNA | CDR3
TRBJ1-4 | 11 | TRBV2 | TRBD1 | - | TGTGCCAGCAGTCGACAGGGGAAACTGTTTTTT | CASSRQGKLFF
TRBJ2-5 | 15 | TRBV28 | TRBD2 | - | TGTGCCAGCAGAACTCTAGCGGGGGGGTCAGAGACCCAGTACTTC | CASRTLAGGSETQYF
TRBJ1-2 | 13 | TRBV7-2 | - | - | TGTGCCAGCAGCCAGGGCCCCCTCTATGGCTACACCTTC | CASSQGPLYGYTF
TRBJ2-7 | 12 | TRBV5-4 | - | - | TGTGCCAGCAGCTTGTTCAGCTACGAGCAGTACTTC | CASSLFSYEQYF
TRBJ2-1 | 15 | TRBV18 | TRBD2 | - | TGTGCCAGCTCACTGTTAGCGGGACTCTACAATGAGCAGTTCTTC | CASSLLAGLYNEQFF
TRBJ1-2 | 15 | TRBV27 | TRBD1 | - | TGTGCCAGCAGTTTCTCGACAGGGAACTTCTATGGCTACACCTTC | CASSFSTGNFYGYTF
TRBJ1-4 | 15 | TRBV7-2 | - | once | TGTGCCAGCAGCCCGCGTAGATCAACTAATGAAAAACTGTTTTTT | CASSPRRSTNEKLFF
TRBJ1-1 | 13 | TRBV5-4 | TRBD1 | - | TGTGCCAGCAGTTCCCGACAGGGGTTGGGGTCTTTCTTT | CASSSRQGLGSFF
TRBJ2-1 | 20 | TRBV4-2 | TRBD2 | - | TGTGCCAGCAGCCAAGATAGTCCAGCGGGGAGGCTGTCAACCTACAATGAGCAGTTCTTC | CASSQDSPAGRLSTYNEQFF
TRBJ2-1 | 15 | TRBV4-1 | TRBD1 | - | TGCGCCAGCAGCCAGTCCCGGGACAGAATTAATGAGCAGTTCTTC | CASSQSRDRINEQFF
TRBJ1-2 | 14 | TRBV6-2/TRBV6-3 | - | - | TGTGCCAGCAGTCAAGTCGGGAGCGTATTAGGCTACACCTTC | CASSQVGSVLGYTF
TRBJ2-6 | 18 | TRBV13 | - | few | TGTGCCAGCAGCTCCCGTATAGAGTGGAGCTCTGGGGCCAACGTCCTGACTTTC | CASSSRIEWSSGANVLTF
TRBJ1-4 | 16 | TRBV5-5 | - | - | TGTGCCAGCAGCTTGGCTCCGGGAGGGGTCCAGGAAAAACTGTTTTTT | CASSLAPGGVQEKLFF
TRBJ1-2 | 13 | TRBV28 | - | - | TGTGCCAGTACATCTCAGGGGTTCTATGGCTACACCTTC | CASTSQGFYGYTF
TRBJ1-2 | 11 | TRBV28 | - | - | TGTGCCAGCAGAACAGACTATGGCTACACCTTC | CASRTDYGYTF
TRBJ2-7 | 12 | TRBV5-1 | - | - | TGCGCCAGCAGCTTGTCGGAGTTTGAGCAGTACTTC | CASSLSEFEQYF
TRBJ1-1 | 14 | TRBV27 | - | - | TGTGCCAGCAGTTTGAGACAGCGGAACACTGAAGCTTTCTTT | CASSLRQRNTEAFF
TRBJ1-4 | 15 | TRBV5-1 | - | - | TGCGCCAGCAGCTTGACAGTCCCAACTAATGAAAAACTGTTTTTT | CASSLTVPTNEKLFF
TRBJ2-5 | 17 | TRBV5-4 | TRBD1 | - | TGTGCCAGCAGCTTGGGGGGGACAGGACTACCACGAGAGACCCAGTACTTC | CASSLGGTGLPRETQYF
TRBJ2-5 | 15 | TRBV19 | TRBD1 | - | TGTGCCAGTAGTACCGTGACAGGGGGAGGAGAGACCCAGTACTTC | CASSTVTGGGETQYF
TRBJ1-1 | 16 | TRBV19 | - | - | TGTGCCAGTAGTATAGAGCGGGCATCTCCCCCCACTGAAGCTTTCTTT | CASSIERASPPTEAFF
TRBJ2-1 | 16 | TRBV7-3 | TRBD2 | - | TGTGCCAGCAGCACCTATAGCGGGGGGGCATTGAATGAGCAGTTCTTC | CASSTYSGGALNEQFF
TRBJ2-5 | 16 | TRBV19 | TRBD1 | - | TGTGCCAGTAGGGTCCGGGACAGAGGCCATCAAGAGACCCAGTACTTC | CASRVRDRGHQETQYF
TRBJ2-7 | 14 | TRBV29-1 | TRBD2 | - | TGCAGCGTTGGCCCTAGCGGGGGACCCTACGAGCAGTACTTC | CSVGPSGGPYEQYF
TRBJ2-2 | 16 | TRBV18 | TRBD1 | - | TGTGCCAGCTCGCCTATCGGACAGGGGAACACCGGGGAGCTGTTTTTT | CASSPIGQGNTGELFF
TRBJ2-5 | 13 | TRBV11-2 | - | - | TGTGCCAGCAGCTTAGATATCGCCGGGACCCAGTACTTC | CASSLDIAGTQYF
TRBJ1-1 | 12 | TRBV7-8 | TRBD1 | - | TGTGCCAGCAGCTTATTCGACAGGGAGGCTTTCTTT | CASSLFDREAFF
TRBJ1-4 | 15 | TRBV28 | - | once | TGTGCCAGCAGTGCACCGGACCGGGGTAACGAAAAACTGTTTTTT | CASSAPDRGNEKLFF
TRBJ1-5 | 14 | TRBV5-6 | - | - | TGTGCCAGCTGGAGGACGGGTAGCAATCAGCCCCAGCATTTT | CASWRTGSNQPQHF
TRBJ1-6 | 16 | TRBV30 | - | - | TGTGCCTGGAGTCCCAAACTCCCGGTACGGAATTCACCCCTCCACTTT | CAWSPKLPVRNSPLHF
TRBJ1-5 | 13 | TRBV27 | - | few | TGTGCCAGCAGTTTAACTCGGAGTCAGCCCCAGCATTTT | CASSLTRSQPQHF
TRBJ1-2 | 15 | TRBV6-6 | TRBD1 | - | TGTGCCAGCAGTTTACCGGGACAGGGCTTCGATGGCTACACCTTC | CASSLPGQGFDGYTF
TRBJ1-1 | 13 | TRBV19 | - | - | TGTGCCAGTAGTACTACAGAAAGCACTGAAGCTTTCTTT | CASSTTESTEAFF
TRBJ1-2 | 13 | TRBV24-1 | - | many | TGTGCCACCCAGGGCGCGGGAAACTATGGCTACACCTTC | CATQGAGNYGYTF
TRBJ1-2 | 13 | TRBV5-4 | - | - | TGTGCCAGCAGCTTCGGGGGGTTGGAGGGCTACACCTTC | CASSFGGLEGYTF
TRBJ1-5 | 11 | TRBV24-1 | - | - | TGTGCCTCACAGTACAATCAGCCCCAGCATTTT | CASQYNQPQHF
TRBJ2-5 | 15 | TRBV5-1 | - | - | TGCGCCAGCAGCTTGGAGCCCGGGGGCCAAGAGACCCAGTACTTC | CASSLEPGGQETQYF
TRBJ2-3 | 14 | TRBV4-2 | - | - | TGTGCCAGCAGCCAAAATCCCCAGGAAGGTGTGGTATATTTT | CASSQNPQEGVVYF
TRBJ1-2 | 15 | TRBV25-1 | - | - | TGTGCCAGCAGTCCCGTGGGAGGGGCCGTCTATGGCTACACCTTC | CASSPVGGAVYGYTF
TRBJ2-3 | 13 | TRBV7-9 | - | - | TGTGCCAGCAGTAGAGGGAACACAGATACGCAGTATTTT | CASSRGNTDTQYF
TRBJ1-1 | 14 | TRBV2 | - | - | TGTGCCAGCAGGGAGGGGGGGAGTAACACTGAAGCTTTCTTT | CASREGGSNTEAFF
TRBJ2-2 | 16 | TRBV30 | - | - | TGTGCCTGGAGTGGAAGGCGGGGTGCGAACACCGGGGAGCTGTTTTTT | CAWSGRRGANTGELFF